This T cell receptor beta chain was profiled in a study of blood T cells in healthy people across ages. General study findings and limits: Among T cells, TCR beta diversity per million cells dropped roughly linearly as age rose. Greater diversity and more naive CD4+ cells were seen in long-lived donors than in aged donors. Any changes in expanded clonotypes were possibly confounded, as donor CMV status remained unknown.

This clonotype occurred a few times. The antigen remains unidentified. V shed 5 bases and J shed 11 bases, with 15 bases lying between them. In germline, CDR1 is SGHAT, CDR2 FQNNGV. This CDR3 region has 12 residues. With a J-beta primer mix and a sample-barcoded 5' primer, a second PCR ran about 7 to 12 cycles. MiXCR was run by TCRdb on the 5' RACE reads, yielding one entry per CDR3 protein. This sample has roughly 1,500,000 distinct CDR3 sequences, with 30% to 40% found just once. The clonotype originates from a woman aged 25 to 45 in good health. The chain has TRBV11-2 and TRBJ1-1; no definite D call. Sequenced: blood. The CDR3, as DNA: TGTGCCAGCAGCCCGAAGGCCCCCCGGGCTTTCTTT. Its translation is CASSPKAPRAFF.